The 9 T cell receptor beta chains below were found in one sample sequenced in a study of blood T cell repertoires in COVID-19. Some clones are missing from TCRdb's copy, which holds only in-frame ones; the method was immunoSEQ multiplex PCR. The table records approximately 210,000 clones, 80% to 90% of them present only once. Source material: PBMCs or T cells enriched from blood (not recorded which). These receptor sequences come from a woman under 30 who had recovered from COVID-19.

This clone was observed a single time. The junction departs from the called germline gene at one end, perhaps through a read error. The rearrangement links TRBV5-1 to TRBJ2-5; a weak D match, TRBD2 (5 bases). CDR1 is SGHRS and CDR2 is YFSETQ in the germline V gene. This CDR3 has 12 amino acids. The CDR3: CATSGSQETQYF. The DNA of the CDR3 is TGCGCCACCAGCGGCTCACAAGAGACCCAGTACTTC. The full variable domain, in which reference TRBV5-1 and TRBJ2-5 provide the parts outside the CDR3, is KAGVTQTPRYLIKTRGQQVTLSCSPISGHRSVSWYQQTPGQGLQFLFEYFSETQRNKGNFPGRFSGRQFSNSRSEMNVSTLELGDSALYLCATSGSQETQYFGPGTRLLVL.

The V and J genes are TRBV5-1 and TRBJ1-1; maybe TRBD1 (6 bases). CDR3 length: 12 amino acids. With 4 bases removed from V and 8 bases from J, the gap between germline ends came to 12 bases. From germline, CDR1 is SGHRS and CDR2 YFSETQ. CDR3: CASSPPTGEAFF. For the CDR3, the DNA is TGCGCCAGCAGCCCTCCGACAGGAGAAGCTTTCTTT. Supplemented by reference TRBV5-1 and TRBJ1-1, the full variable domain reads KAGVTQTPRYLIKTRGQQVTLSCSPISGHRSVSWYQQTPGQGLQFLFEYFSETQRNKGNFPGRFSGRQFSNSRSEMNVSTLELGDSALYLCASSPPTGEAFFGQGTRLTVV.

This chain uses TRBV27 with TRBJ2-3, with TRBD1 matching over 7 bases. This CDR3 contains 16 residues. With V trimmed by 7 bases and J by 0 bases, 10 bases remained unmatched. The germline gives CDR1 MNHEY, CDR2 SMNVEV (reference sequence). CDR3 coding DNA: TGTGCCAGCACTTTCAGGGGGACCGAGAGCACAGATACGCAGTATTTT. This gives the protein CASTFRGTESTDTQYF.

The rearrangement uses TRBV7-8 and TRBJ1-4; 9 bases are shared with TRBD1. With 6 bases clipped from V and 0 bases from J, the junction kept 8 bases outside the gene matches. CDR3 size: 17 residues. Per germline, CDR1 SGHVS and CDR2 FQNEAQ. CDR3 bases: TGTGCCAGCAGTCCCGGGACAGGGATCGCAACTAATGAAAAACTGTTTTTT. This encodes CASSPGTGIATNEKLFF. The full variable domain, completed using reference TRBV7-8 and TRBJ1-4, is GAGVSQSPRYKVAKRGQDVALRCDPISGHVSLFWYQQALGQGPEFLTYFQNEAQLDKSGLPSDRFFAERPEGSVSTLKIQRTQQEDSAVYLCASSPGTGIATNEKLFFGSGTQLSVL.

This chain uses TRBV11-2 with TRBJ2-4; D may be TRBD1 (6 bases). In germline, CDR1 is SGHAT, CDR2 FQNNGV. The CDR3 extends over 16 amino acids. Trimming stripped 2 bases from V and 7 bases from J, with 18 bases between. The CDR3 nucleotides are TGTGCCAGCAGCTTAACGGCCCGACAGGTATCTAACATTCAGTACTTC. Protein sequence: CASSLTARQVSNIQYF. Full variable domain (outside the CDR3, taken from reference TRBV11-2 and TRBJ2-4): EAGVAQSPRYKIIEKRQSVAFWCNPISGHATLYWYQQILGQGPKLLIQFQNNGVVDDSQLPKDRFSAERLKGVDSTLKIQPAKLEDSAVYLCASSLTARQVSNIQYFGAGTRLSVL.

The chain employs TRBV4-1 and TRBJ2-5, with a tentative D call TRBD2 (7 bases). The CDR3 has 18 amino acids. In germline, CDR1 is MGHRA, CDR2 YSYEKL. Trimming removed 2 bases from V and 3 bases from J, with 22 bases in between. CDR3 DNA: TGCGCCAGCAGCCAAAAGCGGGGTTCTGGGGGGGGCGAAGAGACCCAGTACTTC. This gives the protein CASSQKRGSGGGEETQYF.

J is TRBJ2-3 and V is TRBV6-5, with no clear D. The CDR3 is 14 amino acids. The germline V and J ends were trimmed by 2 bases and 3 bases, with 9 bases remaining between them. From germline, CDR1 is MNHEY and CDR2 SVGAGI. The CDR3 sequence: CASSYRLVTDTQYF. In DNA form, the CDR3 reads TGTGCCAGCAGTTACCGACTTGTGACAGATACGCAGTATTTT.

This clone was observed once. CDR3 protein: CASSLSGNQNEQYF. In DNA form, the CDR3 reads TGTGCCAGCAGCTTGTCAGGGAACCAAAACGAGCAGTACTTC. The chain is built from TRBV5-6 and TRBJ2-7; a weak D match, TRBD1 (5 bases). The germline V gene has CDR1 SGHDT and CDR2 YYEEEE. The CDR3 is 14 residues long. V was clipped by 1 base and J by 5 bases, with 13 bases between them.

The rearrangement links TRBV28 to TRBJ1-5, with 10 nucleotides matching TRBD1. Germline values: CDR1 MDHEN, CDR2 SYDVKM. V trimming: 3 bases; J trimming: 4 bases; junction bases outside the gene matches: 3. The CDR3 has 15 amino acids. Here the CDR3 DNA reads TGTGCCAGCAGTTTTAGGGGACAGGGGAATCAGCCCCAGCATTTT. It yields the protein CASSFRGQGNQPQHF. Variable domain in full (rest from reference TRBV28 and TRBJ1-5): DVKVTQSSRYLVKRTGEKVFLECVQDMDHENMFWYRQDPGLGLRLIYFSYDVKMKEKGDIPEGYSVSREKKERFSLILESASTNQTSMYLCASSFRGQGNQPQHFGDGTRLSIL.